A single sample gave rise to the 30 T cell receptor beta chains below, sequenced in a study of siplizumab effects on memory and regulatory T cells. Using immunoSEQ multiplex PCR, the repertoire was profiled, and TCRdb retains in-frame clones only, with some absent. The table has around 100,000 clones, approximately 92% seen once. Material for sequencing was CD4+ T cells sorted from blood. The receptors originated from a human donor in good health.

The chain links TRBV7-6 to TRBJ2-1; D is unclear. V was clipped by 1 base and J by 6 bases, with 13 bases between them. Germline CDR1 is SGHVS and CDR2 is FNYEAQ. The CDR3 length is 15 residues. This CDR3 reads CASSLGPGPGNEQFF. The DNA for the CDR3 is TGTGCCAGCAGCTTAGGGCCGGGCCCCGGCAATGAGCAGTTCTTC.

V usage is TRBV27 and J usage is TRBJ2-5; 11 bases align to TRBD2. The DNA end favors TRBJ2-7, so the J call may be wrong. CDR1 MNHEY and CDR2 SMNVEV come from the germline V gene (reference sequence). CDR3 length: 14 residues. In DNA form, the CDR3 reads TGTGCCAGCAGCAGGACTAGCGGGCACTACGAGCAGTACTTC. Its protein product is CASSRTSGHYEQYF.

This clone was detected once. The V call is TRBV7-2, the J call TRBJ2-2, with a weak D call TRBD2 (6 bases). This CDR3 region has 16 residues. Germline V gives CDR1 SGHTA, CDR2 FQGNSA. V gave up 1 base and J gave up 0 bases, with 9 bases separating them. The CDR3 spells CASSLGGATNTGELFF. CDR3 DNA: TGTGCCAGCAGCTTAGGCGGGGCAACGAACACCGGGGAGCTGTTTTTT.

The chain is built from TRBV29-1 and TRBJ1-4, with TRBD1 matching 10 bases. This CDR3 region has 15 residues. J lost 8 bases, V lost 4 bases, and 10 bases had no gene match. Per the germline V gene, CDR1 is SQVTM and CDR2 is ANQGSEA. The CDR3 nucleotides read TGCAGCGTTGGTACCGGACAGGGGGTACGGGAAAAACTGTTTTTT. As protein: CSVGTGQGVREKLFF.

This chain joins TRBV27 and TRBJ1-5, with D unresolved. Germline V gene sequence: CDR1 MNHEY, CDR2 SMNVEV (reference sequence). Between the trimmed V and J ends, which lost 3 bases and 7 bases, there was a span of 10 bases. CDR3 length equals 13 residues. DNA of the CDR3: TGTGCCAGCAGTTTCTCGGGCCGCCAGCCCCAGCATTTT. It encodes CASSFSGRQPQHF.

The rearrangement joins TRBV7-9 to TRBJ1-2, with a tentative D call TRBD1 (6 bases). The germline V gene has CDR1 SEHNR and CDR2 FQNEAQ (reference sequence). The V end was cut by 6 bases, the J end by 6 bases, with 11 bases between. This CDR3 spans 12 amino acids. CDR3 sequence (DNA): TGTGCCAGCAGTGAAGGGGGAAATGGCTACACCTTC. Its translation: CASSEGGNGYTF.

This sequence joins TRBV6-1 and TRBJ1-2, with D uncertain. Germline V gives CDR1 MNHNS, CDR2 SASEGT. The CDR3 has 12 amino acids. V dropped 4 bases and J dropped 0 bases, with 3 bases sitting between them. CDR3 DNA: TGTGCCAGCAGTGTGACTAACTATGGCTACACCTTC. Residues: CASSVTNYGYTF.

The chain combines TRBV7-2 with TRBJ1-2, with D possibly matching TRBD1 (5 bases). Germline CDR1 reads SGHTA; CDR2 reads FQGNSA. The CDR3 length is 13 residues. The V end lost 1 base, the J end lost 8 bases, and 11 bases lay between the germline ends. The CDR3 loop reads CASSLETAGGYTF. The CDR3 region has the DNA TGTGCCAGCAGCTTAGAGACAGCGGGGGGCTACACCTTC.

This clone showed up just once. This rearrangement joins TRBV19 to TRBJ1-2; the D is unclear. This CDR3 has 14 residues. Per the germline V gene, CDR1 is LNHDA and CDR2 is SQIVND (reference sequence). Trimming removed 2 bases at V and 4 bases at J, with 11 bases between. The CDR3 loop reads CASSIKISVYGYTF. CDR3 coding DNA: TGTGCCAGTAGTATAAAGATCAGTGTCTATGGCTACACCTTC.

V usage is TRBV7-2 and J usage is TRBJ2-7; 9 nucleotides match TRBD2. This CDR3 contains 14 residues. Germline V gene data show CDR1 as SGHTA and CDR2 as FQGNSA. V trimming: 3 bases; J trimming: 4 bases; junction bases outside the gene matches: 4. This CDR3 reads CASSLRLAGYEQYF. CDR3 DNA: TGTGCCAGCAGCTTGAGGCTAGCGGGGTACGAGCAGTACTTC.

The V call is TRBV18, the J call TRBJ2-1; 8 nucleotides match TRBD2. This CDR3 spans 16 amino acids. Germline CDR1 reads KGHSH; CDR2 reads LQKENI. V gave up 1 base and J gave up 1 base; unmatched junction bases: 3. The CDR3 loop reads CASSPRGGGSYNEQFF. In DNA form, the CDR3 reads TGTGCCAGCTCACCACGGGGCGGGGGGTCCTACAATGAGCAGTTCTTC.

The genes are TRBV10-3 and TRBJ2-7, with 14 bases lining up with TRBD2. This CDR3 region has 16 residues. The J segment lost 3 bases and the V segment lost 5 bases, leaving 6 bases of the junction unmatched. CDR1 ENHRY and CDR2 SYGVKD come from the germline V gene. The CDR3 loop reads CAISSWTSGGSYEQYF. CDR3 bases: TGTGCCATCAGTTCGTGGACTAGCGGGGGGAGCTACGAGCAGTACTTC.

The rearrangement joins TRBV9 to TRBJ2-3; no definite D call. Germline loops: CDR1 SGDLS, CDR2 YYNGEE. V shed 6 bases and J shed 0 bases, with 11 bases lying between them. The CDR3 runs 14 residues. CDR3 DNA sequence: TGTGCCAGCACACCCTACACCAGCACAGATACGCAGTATTTT. This encodes CASTPYTSTDTQYF.

This clone was found once. This chain connects TRBV4-1 to TRBJ1-2; D unresolved. CDR3 length: 13 residues. Trimming pared 1 base from V and 5 bases from J, leaving 8 bases between. Germline V gene sequence: CDR1 MGHRA, CDR2 YSYEKL. DNA for the CDR3: TGCGCCAGCAGCCAAGTCCCACAGTATGGCTACACCTTC. It is translated as CASSQVPQYGYTF.

This sequence joins TRBV19 and TRBJ1-5; D remains unclear. The length of the CDR3 is 15 residues. Trimming removed 4 bases from V and 2 bases from J, with 12 bases in between. Germline CDR1 LNHDA, CDR2 SQIVND (reference sequence). CDR3 nucleotides: TGTGCCAGTAGTACCTCCCGCCAGGGCAATCAGCCCCAGCATTTT. This translates into CASSTSRQGNQPQHF.

The chain combines TRBV2 with TRBJ2-1; TRBD1 agrees at 7 bases. After removal of 6 bases from V and 6 bases from J, the junction contained 5 bases not matched to a gene. The CDR3 has 13 amino acids. Germline-derived CDR1 and CDR2 are SNHLY and FYNNEI. The CDR3 sequence: CASRQGVPNEQFF. The DNA for the CDR3 is TGTGCCAGCAGGCAGGGGGTTCCCAATGAGCAGTTCTTC.

A note on this clone: Other nucleotide sequences in the sample specify the same CDR3. The chain couples TRBV28 to TRBJ2-7; D might be TRBD2 (5 bases). The CDR3 runs to 15 residues. V lost 8 bases to trimming and J lost 5 bases, with 22 bases between them. Germline CDR1 reads MDHEN; CDR2 reads SYDVKM. The CDR3 protein is CASPEGGEPLHEQYF. The CDR3 coding sequence is TGTGCCAGCCCCGAGGGTGGAGAACCGCTCCACGAGCAGTACTTC.

The rearrangement links TRBV6-6 to TRBJ2-6; D remains unclear. Trimming stripped 5 bases from V and 2 bases from J, with 4 bases between. Germline CDR1 and CDR2: MNHNY and SVGAGI (reference sequence). CDR3 length: 13 amino acids. CDR3 sequence: CASSVTGANVLTF. For the CDR3, the DNA is TGTGCCAGCAGTGTGACTGGGGCCAACGTCCTGACTTTC.

The chain recombines TRBV19 with TRBJ2-7, with D perhaps TRBD2 (5 bases). Per germline, CDR1 LNHDA and CDR2 SQIVND (reference sequence). With 7 bases removed from V and 3 bases from J, the gap between germline ends came to 13 bases. The CDR3 loop spans 13 amino acids. This chain's CDR3 is CASTGPGDYEQYF. DNA of the CDR3: TGTGCCAGTACCGGACCCGGGGACTACGAGCAGTACTTC.

This rearrangement joins TRBV6-5 to TRBJ1-4, with D possibly TRBD1 on 6 matching bases. Trimming stripped 7 bases from V and 4 bases from J, with 16 bases between. From germline, CDR1 is MNHEY and CDR2 SVGAGI. The CDR3 extends over 15 amino acids. CDR3 protein: CASNTGGSNNEKLFF. The CDR3 DNA reads TGTGCCAGCAATACTGGGGGCTCAAATAATGAAAAACTGTTTTTT.

The genes are TRBV23-1 and TRBJ1-3; D uncertain. TRBV23-1 is an open reading frame whose function is uncertain. The CDR3 length is 15 residues. Trimming stripped 4 bases from V and 0 bases from J, with 10 bases between. This CDR3 is CASSPKRGSGNTIYF. Here the CDR3 DNA reads TGCGCCAGCAGTCCTAAACGGGGCTCTGGAAACACCATATATTTT.

This rearrangement joins TRBV27 to TRBJ1-2; TRBD1 agrees at 7 bases. Germline V gives CDR1 MNHEY, CDR2 SMNVEV (reference sequence). Trimming removed 2 bases from V and 4 bases from J; junction bases left unmatched: 1. This CDR3 contains 13 residues. Written as DNA, the CDR3 is TGTGCCAGCAGTTTACCAGGGGGCTATGGCTACACCTTC. This sequence encodes CASSLPGGYGYTF.

The gene calls are TRBV2 and TRBJ2-2; 11 bases align to TRBD1. The length of the CDR3 is 17 residues. Germline trimming cut 10 bases from V and 5 bases from J; bases unmatched to any gene: 15. In germline, CDR1 is SNHLY, CDR2 FYNNEI. CDR3 sequence: CATSDALGQGDTGELFF. The CDR3 coding sequence is TGTGCCACCAGCGATGCCCTGGGACAGGGGGATACCGGGGAGCTGTTTTTT.

The chain combines TRBV5-4 with TRBJ1-2, with D possibly matching TRBD1 (6 bases). Germline assignment: CDR1 SGHNT and CDR2 YYREEE (reference sequence). Deletions cut 6 bases from V and 4 bases from J, with 16 bases between. There are 14 residues in the CDR3. The CDR3 DNA sequence: TGTGCCAGCACCCAAGGGGGGGAATTCTATGGCTACACCTTC. Its translation is CASTQGGEFYGYTF.

The chain joins TRBV7-9 to TRBJ2-7, with TRBD1 matching over 7 bases. V lost 5 bases to trimming and J lost 0 bases; unmatched junction nucleotides: 13. Germline V CDR1 and CDR2: SEHNR, FQNEAQ (reference sequence). CDR3 length: 17 amino acids. The CDR3, as DNA: TGTGCCAGCAGCCTAGGGGGCCGGTCAATCAGCTCCTACGAGCAGTACTTC. Its translation: CASSLGGRSISSYEQYF. Using reference TRBV7-9 and TRBJ2-7 for the parts outside the CDR3, the full variable domain is DTGVSQNPRHKITKRGQNVTFRCDPISEHNRLYWYRQTLGQGPEFLTYFQNEAQLEKSRLLSDRFSAERPKGSFSTLEIQRTEQGDSAMYLCASSLGGRSISSYEQYFGPGTRLTVT.

This chain uses TRBV7-2 with TRBJ2-2; TRBD2 is a possible D gene (6 bases). There are 14 residues in the CDR3. The germline gives CDR1 SGHTA, CDR2 FQGNSA. Trimming removed 4 bases at V and 6 bases at J, with 12 bases between. The CDR3 bases are TGTGCCAGCAGCTGGGGACTCCCTGCCGGGGAGCTGTTTTTT. Translation: CASSWGLPAGELFF.

This clone was counted a single time. For the CDR3, the DNA is TGTGCCAGCAGTGAAGAAGTAGTGCTAGCCCCGAGGAGTGAGCAGTACTTC. Its protein is CASSEEVVLAPRSEQYF. This sequence joins TRBV2 and TRBJ2-7, with a possible D match to TRBD2 (5 bases). The CDR3 length is 17 residues. Germline CDR1 reads SNHLY; CDR2 reads FYNNEI. The ends were cut back, 1 base at V and 7 bases at J, with 23 bases in the middle.

The rearrangement links TRBV10-3 to TRBJ2-1; D might be TRBD1 (7 bases). Germline CDR1 is ENHRY and CDR2 is SYGVKD. This CDR3 has 17 amino acids. V gave up 0 bases and J gave up 0 bases, with 12 bases separating them. In DNA, the CDR3 is TGTGCCATCAGTGAGTCCGGAGGGGGCCACTCCTACAATGAGCAGTTCTTC. This sequence encodes CAISESGGGHSYNEQFF.

This chain links TRBV11-2 with TRBJ2-3; 7 positions match TRBD2. Germline V CDR1 and CDR2: SGHAT, FQNNGV. Unmatched junction bases numbered 5, after V lost 4 bases and J lost 1 base. The length of the CDR3 is 15 residues. CDR3 sequence reads: CASSWGGGRTDTQYF. In DNA, the CDR3 is TGTGCCAGCAGCTGGGGGGGTGGCCGCACAGATACGCAGTATTTT.

The chain carries TRBV5-1 and TRBJ2-1; D not certain. The CDR3 covers 15 residues. Germline loops: CDR1 SGHRS, CDR2 YFSETQ. V was trimmed by 0 bases and J by 3 bases, leaving 10 bases between them. The CDR3 nucleotides read TGCGCCAGCAGCTTGGAAGGGCCCTACTACAATGAGCAGTTCTTC. Translating it yields CASSLEGPYYNEQFF.